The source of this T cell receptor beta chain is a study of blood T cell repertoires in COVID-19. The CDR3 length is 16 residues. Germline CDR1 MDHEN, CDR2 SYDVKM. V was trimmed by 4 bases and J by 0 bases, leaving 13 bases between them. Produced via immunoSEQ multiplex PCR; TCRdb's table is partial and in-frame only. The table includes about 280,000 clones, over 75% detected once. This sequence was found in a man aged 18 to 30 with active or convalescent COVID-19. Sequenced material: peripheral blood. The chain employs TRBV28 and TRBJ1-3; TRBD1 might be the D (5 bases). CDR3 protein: CASSYLDKRSGNTIYF. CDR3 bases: TGTGCCAGCAGTTACTTGGACAAACGCTCTGGAAACACCATATATTTT.